The T cell receptor beta chain under discussion was sequenced for a study of cytomegalovirus exposure and HLA in healthy donors. Primers for the PCR totalled 60 Vbeta and 13 Jbeta. Assay: immunoSEQ multiplex PCR; the TCRdb copy retains only in-frame clones and omits some. The sample lists about 110,000 clones, approximately 80% occurring once. This clone was found a few times. This CDR3 spans 16 amino acids. Germline assignment: CDR1 SGDLS and CDR2 YYNGEE. J was trimmed by 8 bases and V by 1 base; bases with no gene match: 13. The source material was PBMCs. This chain joins TRBV9 and TRBJ1-2; 8 bases line up with TRBD1. The receptor was derived from a man aged 60-69 years in good health and CMV-seronegative. The CDR3 is CASSVNGQGAFGGYTF. CDR3 sequence (DNA): TGTGCCAGCAGCGTAAATGGACAGGGAGCCTTTGGGGGCTACACCTTC.